This TCR beta chain was sequenced for a study of blood T cell repertoires in COVID-19. This CDR3 has 13 amino acids. Germline loops: CDR1 SGHNT, CDR2 YYREEE (reference sequence). With 4 bases removed from V and 2 bases from J, the gap between germline ends came to 9 bases. Generated by immunoSEQ multiplex PCR, the TCRdb table keeps only in-frame clones and is missing some. The sample contains some 130,000 clones, approximately 86% of which appear only once. The sample consisted of peripheral blood. The receptor comes from a woman aged 70 to 79 with COVID-19, enrolled during active disease. This chain links TRBV5-4 with TRBJ1-2; D is possibly TRBD1 (5 bases). CDR3 sequence: CASSLGGNYGYTF. CDR3 coding DNA: TGTGCCAGCAGCCTCGGGGGAAACTATGGCTACACCTTC.